These 10 T cell receptor beta chains came from one sample sequenced in a study of T cell responses to AZD1222 COVID-19 vaccine. The table came from immunoSEQ multiplex PCR; TCRdb's copy has only in-frame clones and leaves some out. The sample lists about 180,000 clones; 70% to 90% were seen once. The source material was peripheral blood, sampled on day 0 of AZD1222 vaccination. These receptors were obtained from an adult in good health.

This clone was picked up one time. The chain carries TRBV2 and TRBJ1-5; 10 positions match TRBD1. CDR1 SNHLY and CDR2 FYNNEI come from the germline V gene. The ends lost 8 bases at V and 3 bases at J; junction bases unmatched: 10. The CDR3 extends over 16 amino acids. The CDR3 loop reads CASRSDRGRINQPQHF. The CDR3 nucleotides read TGTGCCAGCCGATCTGACAGGGGGCGGATCAATCAGCCCCAGCATTTT.

The table lists this clone with a count of one. V usage is TRBV5-1 and J usage is TRBJ2-2, with 9 nucleotides matching TRBD2. Unmatched junction bases numbered 1, after V lost 1 base and J lost 0 bases. CDR3 length: 16 residues. Germline V gene sequence: CDR1 SGHRS, CDR2 YFSETQ. CDR3 DNA sequence: TGCGCCAGCAGCTTGAGCGGGGGGACGAACACCGGGGAGCTGTTTTTT. Translating gives CASSLSGGTNTGELFF. Together with reference TRBV5-1 and TRBJ2-2, the CDR3 gives the full variable domain: KAGVTQTPRYLIKTRGQQVTLSCSPISGHRSVSWYQQTPGQGLQFLFEYFSETQRNKGNFPGRFSGRQFSNSRSEMNVSTLELGDSALYLCASSLSGGTNTGELFFGEGSRLTVL.

The chain is built from TRBV6-5 and TRBJ2-2, with 7 bases that match TRBD2. Trimming removed 6 bases from V and 4 bases from J; junction bases left unmatched: 5. This CDR3 region has 14 residues. The V gene's germline CDR1 is MNHEY and CDR2 SVGAGI. The CDR3 spells CASSRLAATGELFF. CDR3 in DNA: TGTGCCAGCAGCAGACTAGCAGCCACCGGGGAGCTGTTTTTT.

The rearrangement uses TRBV7-3 and TRBJ2-3; D gene unclear. V lost 4 bases, J lost 2 bases, and 7 bases lay in between. This CDR3 has 13 amino acids. Per germline, CDR1 SGHTA and CDR2 FQGTGA. CDR3 coding DNA: TGTGCCAGCAGCTCCATCCCCACAGATACGCAGTATTTT. Translating it yields CASSSIPTDTQYF. Looking up the rest from reference TRBV7-3 and TRBJ2-3 gives the full variable domain: GAGVSQTPSNKVTEKGKYVELRCDPISGHTALYWYRQSLGQGPEFLIYFQGTGAADDSGLPNDRFFAVRPEGSVSTLKIQRTERGDSAVYLCASSSIPTDTQYFGPGTRLTVL.

CDR3 nucleotides: TGCGCCAGCCTTTCCGAACACTTATACGAGCAGTACTTC. Its translation: CASLSEHLYEQYF. J is TRBJ2-7 and V is TRBV10-2; the D is unclear. V lost 8 bases and J 4 bases, leaving 15 bases between the germline ends. This CDR3 is built from 13 residues. The germline gives CDR1 WSHSY, CDR2 SAAADI.

V and J are TRBV27 and TRBJ1-5; 7 nucleotides match TRBD1. Germline CDR1 and CDR2: MNHEY and SMNVEV (reference sequence). Losses at the gene ends were 6 bases for V and 0 bases for J; bases not matched to a gene: 2. The CDR3 sequence is 14 residues long. CDR3 bases: TGTGCCAGCAGGGACAGGTATAGCAATCAGCCCCAGCATTTT. Its translation: CASRDRYSNQPQHF.

The chain carries TRBV7-6 and TRBJ2-5; D is unresolved. Germline lookup yields CDR1 SGHVS and CDR2 FNYEAQ. CDR3 length: 13 amino acids. The germline V and J ends were trimmed by 5 bases and 3 bases, with 10 bases remaining between them. The CDR3 loop is CASSPRGEETQYF. DNA of the CDR3: TGTGCCAGCAGCCCTCGTGGGGAAGAGACCCAGTACTTC. The whole variable domain, filled in from reference TRBV7-6 and TRBJ2-5, reads GAGVSQSPRYKVTKRGQDVALRCDPISGHVSLYWYRQALGQGPEFLTYFNYEAQQDKSGLPNDRFSAERPEGSISTLTIQRTEQRDSAMYRCASSPRGEETQYFGPGTRLLVL.

The chain links TRBV4-2 to TRBJ1-6, with a tentative D call TRBD1 (6 bases). This CDR3 spans 16 amino acids. With 0 bases removed from V and 4 bases from J, the gap between germline ends came to 10 bases. The germline CDR1 and CDR2 sequences are LGHNA and YNFKEQ. The CDR3 DNA sequence: TGTGCCAGCAGCCAAGATAGAACAGGGTATAATTCACCCCTCCACTTT. This sequence encodes CASSQDRTGYNSPLHF.

This clone was seen only once. The V gene is TRBV4-1, the J gene TRBJ2-5; 8 bases line up with TRBD2. There are 16 residues in the CDR3. V gave up 0 bases and J gave up 8 bases; unmatched junction bases: 11. CDR1 MGHRA and CDR2 YSYEKL come from the germline V gene. The CDR3 loop is CASSQDISVSGVTQYF. The CDR3 DNA reads TGCGCCAGCAGCCAAGATATTTCGGTTAGCGGGGTAACCCAGTACTTC.

CDR3 DNA sequence: TGTGCCAGTGGGGGGAGGGGGGTCAATTCACCCCTCCACTTT. Its translation: CASGGRGVNSPLHF. V gene TRBV5-4 combines with J gene TRBJ1-6; tentative D call: TRBD1 (6 bases). There are 14 residues in the CDR3. CDR1 is SGHNT and CDR2 is YYREEE in the germline V gene (reference sequence). With 8 bases removed from V and 7 bases from J, the gap between germline ends came to 16 bases.